Listed below are T cell receptor delta chains from one sample, sequenced in a study of Vδ1+ human thymocytes. TCRdb re-processed the multiplex PCR reads via CATT. This repertoire shows under 30,000 delta-chain clones, about 7% found once; its top ten account for around 0.91%. The sample comprised Vdelta1+ gamma-delta thymocytes from the thymus. Every receptor here comes from a girl under three years old who had congenital heart surgery. The CDR3 runs from the conserved cysteine through the conserved F or W. D genes are given only for firm matches. Clone size is given for some rows only: seen once, a few or many times, or a class if the clone is expanded.

j_call	d_call	clone_size	v_call	cdr3_aa	cdr3_nt
TRDJ1	.	.	TRDV1	CALGGYGAFTDKLIF	TGTGCTCTTGGGGGATACGGGGCTTTCACCGATAAACTCATCTTT
TRDJ1	.	.	TRDV1	CALGEGTWGPSTDKLIF	TGTGCTCTTGGGGAAGGAACTTGGGGGCCGAGCACCGATAAACTCATCTTT
TRDJ1	TRDD3	few	TRDV1	CALVDWGIIRSDKLIF	TGTGCTCTCGTAGACTGGGGGATAATAAGGTCTGATAAACTCATCTTT
TRDJ1	TRDD3	.	TRDV1	CALGGLQGISTDKLIF	TGTGCCCTTGGGGGACTTCAGGGTATATCCACCGATAAACTCATCTTT
TRDJ1	.	.	TRDV1	CALWIWRETGGPSAYTDKLIF	.
TRDJ1	TRDD3	few	TRDV1	CALGAIRLGFPRNTDKLIF	TGTGCTCTTGGGGCAATTAGACTGGGGTTCCCTCGTAACACCGATAAACTCATCTTT
TRDJ1	.	.	TRDV1	CALGVLSTDKLIF	TGTGCTCTTGGGGTCCTAAGCACCGATAAACTCATCTTT
TRDJ1	.	few	TRDV1	CALGELVWGTLYTDKLIF	TGTGCTCTTGGGGAACTAGTGTGGGGAACTCTGTACACCGATAAACTCATCTTT
TRDJ1	TRDD3	.	TRDV1	CALGERPGVLGDTPPAKLIF	TGTGCTCTTGGGGAACGACCCGGAGTACTGGGGGATACGCCACCTGCAAAACTCATCTTT
TRDJ1	TRDD3	few	TRDV1	CALGELLRGDIGLIF	TGTGCTCTTGGTGAGCTCCTAAGAGGGGATATTGGACTCATCTTT
TRDJ1	TRDD3	.	TRDV1	CALGGRLTYVGLYGGYAECCTRLYTDKLIF	TGTGCTCTTGGGGGACGACTAACGTATGTGGGCCTTTATGGGGGATACGCGGAATGTTGCACAAGGTTGTACACCGATAAACTCATCTTT
TRDJ1	TRDD3	.	TRDV1	CALGEGRYWGIQDTDKLIF	TGTGCTCTTGGGGAGGGGCGTTACTGGGGGATACAGGACACCGATAAACTCATCTTT
TRDJ1	.	.	TRDV1	CALGVLCTSTGWRTGQLIF	TGTGCTCTTGGGGTACTGTGTACCAGTACTGGGTGGAGGACGGGTCAACTCATCTTT
TRDJ1	.	few	TRDV1	CALGGKGPLSLLGTYTDKLIF	TGTGCTCTTGGGGGAAAGGGTCCCCTCTCGCTCCTTGGTACGTACACCGATAAACTCATCTTT
TRDJ1	.	.	TRAV29/DV5	CAAMGLRLIYTDKLIF	TGTGCAGCAATGGGACTCAGACTTATCTACACCGATAAACTCATCTTT
TRDJ1	TRDD2	.	TRDV1	CALGELRPSYMNLRITDKLIF	TGTGCTCTTGGGGAACTTAGACCTTCCTATATGAACCTACGTATCACCGATAAACTCATCTTT
TRDJ1	TRDD3	few	TRDV1	CALGELGYGGGVKLIF	TGTGCTCTTGGGGAACTTGGCTATGGTGGGGGAGTTAAACTCATCTTT
TRDJ1	TRDD3	few	TRDV1	CALGETRMTGVKTDKLIF	TGTGCTCTTGGGGAAACCCGGATGACTGGGGTGAAGACCGATAAACTCATCTTT
TRDJ1	TRDD3	few	TRDV2	CACDVLGDPDTDKLIF	TGTGCCTGTGATGTACTGGGGGATCCGGACACCGATAAACTCATCTTT
TRDJ1	TRDD3	.	TRDV1	CALGELFGDTKTDKLIF	TGTGCTCTTGGGGAACTATTCGGGGATACCAAAACCGATAAACTCATCTTT
TRDJ1	TRDD3	.	TRDV1	CALGEVPKLYWGTHNKLIF	TGTGCTCTTGGGGAAGTTCCTAAGTTGTACTGGGGGACTCACAATAAACTCATCTTT
TRDJ1	TRDD3	few	TRDV2	CACESCGSHWGIRRLTDKLIF	TGTGCCTGTGAAAGTTGTGGATCACACTGGGGGATACGCAGACTCACCGATAAACTCATCTTT
TRDJ1	TRDD3	few	TRDV3	CAFILDHHWGIRYTGKLIF	TGTGCCTTTATCCTCGACCATCACTGGGGGATAAGATACACCGGTAAACTCATCTTT
TRDJ1	TRDD3	few	TRDV1	CALGDTSSGIRRVTLIF	TGTGCTCTTGGGGATACTTCCTCGGGGATACGTCGAGTCACACTCATCTTT
TRDJ1	.	few	TRDV1	CALGTLRETDKLIF	TGTGCTCTTGGAACCTTACGAGAGACCGATAAACTCATCTTT
TRDJ3	.	few	TRDV2	CACDTAGASSWDTRQMFF	TGTGCCTGTGACACCGCTGGGGCCAGCTCCTGGGACACCCGACAGATGTTTTTC
TRDJ1	TRDD3	.	TRDV1	CALGERTRWRDTKLIF	TGTGCTCTTGGGGAACGAACCCGTTGGAGGGATACCAAACTCATCTTT
TRDJ1	TRDD3	few	TRDV1	CALGEYKNYWGSTDKLIF	TGTGCTCTTGGGGAATATAAGAATTACTGGGGGTCCACCGATAAACTCATCTTT
TRDJ1	TRDD3	few	TRDV1	CALGEPGGPLYTDKLIF	TGTGCTCTTGGGGAACCTGGGGGACCCCTTTACACCGATAAACTCATCTTT
TRDJ3	.	few	TRDV2	CARDTLTATTWDTRQMFF	TGTGCCCGTGACACCCTTACCGCGACTACCTGGGACACCCGACAGATGTTTTTC
TRDJ1	.	.	TRDV1	CALGGLARRGYTDKLIF	TGTGCTCTTGGGGGACTGGCCCGGAGGGGATACACCGATAAACTCATCTTT
TRDJ1	.	few	TRDV1	CALGELSPHGRYTDKLIF	TGTGCTCTTGGGGAACTGAGTCCACACGGCCGTTACACCGATAAACTCATCTTT
TRDJ1	.	.	TRDV1	CALGELGPPPKLIF	TGTGCTCTTGGGGAACTAGGCCCTCCTCCGAAACTCATCTTT
TRDJ1	TRDD3	.	TRDV1	CALGELAPDAGDNVDKLIF	TGTGCTCTTGGGGAACTAGCTCCGGATGCGGGGGATAATGTCGATAAACTCATCTTT
TRDJ1	TRDD3	few	TRDV1	CALGELPPIYWGILGGNTDKLIF	TGTGCTCTTGGGGAACTTCCCCCAATCTACTGGGGGATACTGGGGGGGAACACCGATAAACTCATCTTT
TRDJ1	.	few	TRDV1	CALGERGRDLYPYTDKLIF	TGTGCTCTTGGGGAACGGGGAAGGGACCTTTACCCGTACACCGATAAACTCATCTTT
TRDJ1	TRDD3	few	TRDV1	CALGVPHPRTESYWGPPAPDKLIF	TGTGCTCTTGGGGTGCCCCACCCCCGCACGGAATCATACTGGGGACCACCAGCACCCGATAAACTCATCTTT
TRDJ1	.	few	TRDV1	CALGEPLPPTSTDKLIF	TGTGCTCTTGGGGAACCCCTGCCTCCCACCTCGACCGATAAACTCATCTTT
TRDJ1	.	few	TRDV1	CALGEFPFPRPTDKLIF	TGTGCTCTTGGGGAATTCCCCTTCCCCCGACCGACCGATAAACTCATCTTT
TRDJ1	TRDD3	.	TRDV1	CALGENSLLRTIRYWGTHTDKLIF	TGTGCTCTTGGGGAAAATAGTCTCCTACGTACGATCCGATACTGGGGGACACACACCGATAAACTCATCTTT
TRDJ1	.	few	TRDV1	CALGDGAYTDKLIF	TGTGCTCTTGGGGACGGGGCGTACACCGATAAACTCATCTTT
TRDJ1	TRDD3	.	TRDV1	CALGELVEWHRFTGGYRPDKLIF	TGTGCTCTTGGGGAACTGGTCGAATGGCACCGCTTTACTGGGGGATACCGGCCCGATAAACTCATCTTT
TRDJ1	TRDD3	.	TRDV1	CALGEVLTELGARVGYILIF	TGTGCTCTTGGGGAAGTTCTAACGGAACTGGGGGCAAGAGTGGGCTATATACTCATCTTT
TRDJ1	TRDD3	.	TRDV1	CALGVAHISGGGGLEGTDKLIF	TGTGCTCTTGGTGTCGCACATATTTCCGGCGGTGGGGGATTGGAAGGTACCGATAAACTCATCTTT
TRDJ1	TRDD3	few	TRDV1	CALGERLRTLTGGYARMDRLIF	TGTGCTCTTGGGGAACGATTGAGGACTCTTACTGGGGGATACGCGAGGATGGATAGACTCATCTTT
TRDJ1	.	few	TRDV1	CALGELVATTWGIYTDKLIF	TGTGCTCTTGGGGAACTTGTAGCTACCACGTGGGGAATATACACCGATAAACTCATCTTT
TRDJ1	.	.	TRDV1	CALGEFHILEAFDKLIF	TGTGCTCTTGGGGAATTCCACATTCTCGAGGCCTTTGATAAACTCATCTTT
TRDJ1	.	few	TRDV1	CALGELGQPKASPDKLIF	TGTGCTCTTGGGGAACTTGGGCAACCCAAAGCGTCCCCCGATAAACTCATCTTT
TRDJ1	.	few	TRDV1	CALGESLHGLPSYNTPGGFYTDKLIF	TGTGCTCTTGGGGAATCTTTGCACGGCCTACCTTCCTACAATACCCCTGGGGGATTTTACACCGATAAACTCATCTTT
TRDJ1	TRDD3	few	TRDV1	CALGKGLPTGGYVSTPLYTDKLIF	TGTGCTCTTGGGAAAGGCCTACCTACAGGGGGATACGTATCGACGCCCCTTTACACCGATAAACTCATCTTT
TRDJ1	TRDD3	.	TRDV1	CALGEPPGGAWAGGLYTDKLIF	TGTGCTCTTGGGGAACCACCCGGGGGGGCCTGGGCTGGGGGTTTATACACCGATAAACTCATCTTT
TRDJ1	TRDD3	.	TRDV1	CALGDLSSTGGYGKLIF	TGTGCTCTTGGGGACCTTTCTAGTACTGGGGGATACGGTAAACTCATCTTT
TRDJ1	.	.	TRDV1	CALGEPFRRYPYTDKLIF	TGTGCTCTTGGGGAACCCTTCCGGAGATACCCGTACACCGATAAACTCATCTTT
TRDJ1	.	few	TRDV1	CALGGGTFLPGWSYTDKLIF	TGTGCTCTTGGGGGAGGGACTTTCCTCCCCGGCTGGAGTTACACCGATAAACTCATCTTT
TRDJ1	TRDD3	.	TRDV1	CALGELPNMGIRAKLIF	TGTGCTCTTGGGGAACTTCCCAATATGGGGATACGGGCTAAACTCATCTTT
TRDJ1	.	few	TRDV1	CALGENSRGGTDKLIF	TGTGCTCTTGGGGAAAACAGCCGGGGAGGCACCGATAAACTCATCTTT
TRDJ2	.	few	TRDV1	CALGTPKRGHQALTAQLFF	TGTGCTCTTGGGACTCCTAAAAGGGGGCACCAAGCTTTGACAGCACAACTCTTCTTT
TRDJ1	TRDD3	few	TRDV1	CALGELGGGGYNLTDKLIF	TGTGCTCTTGGGGAACTGGGCGGCGGGGGATACAATCTCACCGATAAACTCATCTTT
TRDJ1	.	.	TRDV1	CALGMPGTRFAGVVLDKLIF	TGTGCTCTTGGGATGCCCGGAACCCGGTTTGCCGGGGTTGTCCTTGATAAACTCATCTTT